These 22 T cell receptor beta chains were all obtained from the same sample, sequenced in a study of long-term antiretroviral therapy in people with HIV. The immunoSEQ assay was v3.0, run at survey level. Profiling relied on immunoSEQ multiplex PCR, and the TCRdb table lists in-frame clones only, not all of them. The sample holds fewer than 25,000 clones, about four fifths seen once. Sequences were derived from unsorted PBMCs, sampled 1.5 years after starting antiretroviral therapy. Receptors originate from a man aged 30 to 39 with HIV.

CDR3 nucleotides: TGTGCCAGCAGCTTGGACAAAACCGGGGAGCTGTTTTTT. It specifies CASSLDKTGELFF. The chain carries TRBV5-6 and TRBJ2-2; D not resolved. The CDR3 consists of 13 residues. V lost 0 bases to trimming and J lost 5 bases, with 5 bases between them. CDR1 and CDR2 (germline): SGHDT, YYEEEE. Full variable domain (outside the CDR3, taken from reference TRBV5-6 and TRBJ2-2): DAGVTQSPTHLIKTRGQQVTLRCSPKSGHDTVSWYQQALGQGPQFIFQYYEEEERQRGNFPDRFSGHQFPNYSSELNVNALLLGDSALYLCASSLDKTGELFFGEGSRLTVL.

The chain recombines TRBV30 with TRBJ1-2; weak D call: TRBD1 (6 bases). The V gene's germline CDR1 is GTSNPN and CDR2 SVGIG (reference sequence). Trimming stripped 2 bases from V and 7 bases from J, with 11 bases between. CDR3 length: 12 residues. The CDR3 nucleotides are TGTGCCTGGAGTCCAGGGGCCTTTGGCTACACCTTC. This encodes CAWSPGAFGYTF.

The gene calls are TRBV7-9 and TRBJ2-7; 12 bases match TRBD2. With V trimmed by 6 bases and J by 3 bases, 9 bases remained unmatched. This CDR3 is built from 16 residues. CDR1 is SEHNR and CDR2 is FQNEAQ in the germline V gene (reference sequence). CDR3 amino acids: CASRQATSGGLYEQYF. Written as DNA, the CDR3 is TGTGCCAGCAGACAAGCTACTAGCGGGGGGCTCTACGAGCAGTACTTC.

V usage is TRBV7-2 and J usage is TRBJ1-3; D might be TRBD1 (5 bases). CDR1 is SGHTA and CDR2 is FQGNSA in the germline V gene. CDR3 length equals 16 residues. Deletions cut 1 base from V and 2 bases from J, with 12 bases between. CDR3 DNA: TGTGCCAGCAGCTTAGGCCCCAGGGAGGCTGGAAACACCATATATTTT. This translates into CASSLGPREAGNTIYF. Together with reference TRBV7-2 and TRBJ1-3, the CDR3 gives the full variable domain: GAGVSQSPSNKVTEKGKDVELRCDPISGHTALYWYRQSLGQGLEFLIYFQGNSAPDKSGLPSDRFSAERTGGSVSTLTIQRTQQEDSAVYLCASSLGPREAGNTIYFGEGSWLTVV.

This clone was seen more than once but under ten times. V and J are TRBV11-1 and TRBJ2-7; no clear D. Trimming removed 3 bases at V and 1 base at J, with 10 bases between. Germline V gene data show CDR1 as SGHAT and CDR2 as FQDESV (reference sequence). The CDR3 totals 14 residues. As DNA, the CDR3 is TGTGCCAGCAGCTTCCAGTCTCGGTCCTACGAGCAGTACTTC. This gives the protein CASSFQSRSYEQYF.

This clone appeared a single time. This chain connects TRBV6-1 to TRBJ1-1; D is perhaps TRBD1 (5 bases). There are 15 residues in the CDR3. CDR1 and CDR2 (germline): MNHNS, SASEGT. Trimming left V 6 bases short and J 0 bases short, with 14 bases between. This CDR3 reads CASRALGGMNTEAFF. The CDR3, as DNA: TGTGCCAGCAGAGCACTTGGGGGGATGAACACTGAAGCTTTCTTT.

CDR3 DNA sequence: TGCACCAGCAGCCCCGGGTTACCAAAGACGAATGAGCAGTTCTTC. Translation gives CTSSPGLPKTNEQFF. This chain joins TRBV1 and TRBJ2-1; the table's D call TRBD2 went unverified against the DNA. TRBV1 is recorded as a pseudogene. The CDR3 consists of 15 residues.

The chain has TRBV18 and TRBJ1-1, with no clear D. The CDR3 is 14 amino acids. Between the trimmed V and J ends, which lost 4 bases and 1 base, there was a span of 10 bases. Germline values: CDR1 KGHSH, CDR2 LQKENI. CDR3 loop: CASSLRASNTEAFF. The CDR3 DNA reads as TGTGCCAGCTCACTCCGGGCTTCGAACACTGAAGCTTTCTTT.

The rearrangement joins TRBV7-9 to TRBJ2-5; 7 positions match TRBD2. This CDR3 has 14 amino acids. V lost 4 bases, J lost 1 base, and 3 bases stayed unmatched. Per the germline V gene, CDR1 is SEHNR and CDR2 is FQNEAQ (reference sequence). The CDR3 DNA reads TGTGCCAGCAGCTCCCGACTAGCCCAAGAGACCCAGTACTTC. This sequence encodes CASSSRLAQETQYF.

V and J are TRBV5-4 and TRBJ2-7; 9 bases line up with TRBD1. J gave up 2 bases and V 0 bases, and 3 bases lay outside the gene matches. Germline V gene lookup returns CDR1 SGHNT and CDR2 YYREEE (reference sequence). There are 15 residues in the CDR3. The CDR3 sequence: CASSLGQGGAYEQYF. DNA for the CDR3: TGTGCCAGCAGCTTGGGACAGGGGGGGGCCTACGAGCAGTACTTC.

The chain employs TRBV27 and TRBJ2-7; D gene unclear. This CDR3 comprises 14 residues. Deletions cut 5 bases from V and 6 bases from J, with 17 bases between. From germline, CDR1 is MNHEY and CDR2 SMNVEV (reference sequence). The DNA of the CDR3 is TGTGCCAGCAGTCCCCCTCAGAATTCTGTCGAGCAGTACTTC. It yields the protein CASSPPQNSVEQYF.

The chain couples TRBV19 to TRBJ1-1, with unresolved D. This CDR3 contains 14 residues. Germline loops: CDR1 LNHDA, CDR2 SQIVND (reference sequence). Trimming cost V 3 bases and J 3 bases, with 11 bases left between them. CDR3 DNA sequence: TGTGCCAGTAGTATTAGTCACCTATACACTGAAGCTTTCTTT. It is translated as CASSISHLYTEAFF.

This chain uses TRBV6-5 with TRBJ2-4, with D perhaps being TRBD1 or TRBD2 (5 bases each). Deletions cut 6 bases from V and 5 bases from J, with 8 bases between. This CDR3 has 12 residues. From germline, CDR1 is MNHEY and CDR2 SVGAGI. DNA of the CDR3: TGTGCCAGCAGCACGGGACAAAACATTCAGTACTTC. The encoded protein is CASSTGQNIQYF.

In this sample, this clone is medium-sized. This rearrangement joins TRBV21-1 to TRBJ1-5. TRBV21-1 is deemed a pseudogene. The CDR3 consists of 19 residues. The CDR3: CASSKVGTDPRYSNQPQHF. The CDR3 DNA follows: TGTGCCAGCAGCAAAGTGGGGACTGACCCGCGATATAGCAATCAGCCCCAGCATTTT.

This chain links TRBV28 with TRBJ2-7, with D perhaps TRBD1 (6 bases). CDR1 and CDR2 from the germline V gene are MDHEN and SYDVKM. The CDR3 extends over 15 amino acids. The V end was cut by 7 bases, the J end by 2 bases, with 18 bases between. CDR3 sequence (DNA): TGTGCCAGCAACCATCCCCGGGACAACGCCTACGAGCAGTACTTC. Translation: CASNHPRDNAYEQYF.

The chain couples TRBV7-7 to TRBJ2-2; D gene unclear. The V and J ends lost 5 bases and 0 bases respectively, with 7 bases between them. Germline values: CDR1 SSHAT, CDR2 FNYEAQ (reference sequence). The CDR3 runs 14 residues. The DNA of the CDR3 is TGTGCCAGCAGCCCTACAACGAACACCGGGGAGCTGTTTTTT. Translation gives CASSPTTNTGELFF.

This clone was detected a few times. This sequence joins TRBV15 and TRBJ1-6; 9 nucleotides match TRBD1. The CDR3 spans 17 residues. V lost 1 base, J lost 5 bases, and 6 bases stayed unmatched. Germline lookup yields CDR1 LNHNV and CDR2 YYDKDF (reference sequence). The CDR3 sequence: CATSRVLGQGDNSPLHF. CDR3 sequence (DNA): TGTGCCACCAGCAGAGTACTGGGACAGGGAGATAATTCACCCCTCCACTTT. The whole variable domain, remainder taken from reference TRBV15 and TRBJ1-6, is DAMVIQNPRYQVTQFGKPVTLSCSQTLNHNVMYWYQQKSSQAPKLLFHYYDKDFNNEADTPDNFQSRRPNTSFCFLDIRSPGLGDTAMYLCATSRVLGQGDNSPLHFGNGTRLTVT.

This sequence joins TRBV10-3 and TRBJ1-1; TRBD1 agrees at 7 bases. CDR3 size: 18 residues. CDR1 and CDR2 from the germline V gene are ENHRY and SYGVKD. With V trimmed by 2 bases and J by 0 bases, 12 bases remained unmatched. CDR3 sequence reads: CAISEPRQGSTMNTEAFF. The DNA of the CDR3 is TGTGCCATCAGTGAGCCCCGACAGGGAAGCACAATGAACACTGAAGCTTTCTTT.

The J gene is TRBJ2-5, the V gene TRBV11-2; 7 bases match TRBD2. Trimming took 7 bases from V and 5 from J; bases not matched to a gene: 7. This CDR3 has 13 residues. The germline V gene has CDR1 SGHAT and CDR2 FQNNGV. CDR3 bases: TGTGCCAGCAAAAAAGAGGGAGGGGAGACCCAGTACTTC. Residues: CASKKEGGETQYF.

The chain links TRBV4-1 to TRBJ1-2; D may be TRBD1 (5 bases). The CDR3 runs 13 residues. The germline V and J ends were trimmed by 3 bases and 5 bases, with 10 bases remaining between them. Germline V lookup: CDR1 MGHRA, CDR2 YSYEKL. The CDR3 nucleotides are TGCGCCAGCAGCCACCGCAGGGCTTATGGCTACACCTTC. Its translation: CASSHRRAYGYTF.

In its sample, this clone was seen once. The chain has TRBV18 and TRBJ2-7; 15 positions match TRBD2. Germline trimming cut 3 bases from V and 4 bases from J; bases unmatched to any gene: 1. Germline V gives CDR1 KGHSH, CDR2 LQKENI. The CDR3 has 15 residues. CDR3 sequence: CASSPGLAGGYEQYF. The CDR3 coding sequence is TGTGCCAGCTCACCGGGACTAGCGGGGGGTTACGAGCAGTACTTC.

The V gene is TRBV6-6, the J gene TRBJ2-3, with 11 nucleotides matching TRBD2. The CDR3 runs to 15 residues. The V gene's germline CDR1 is MNHNY and CDR2 SVGAGI (reference sequence). Trimming took 6 bases from V and 1 from J; bases not matched to a gene: 3. This chain's CDR3 is CASSKLAGGTDTQYF. For the CDR3, the DNA is TGTGCCAGCAGCAAACTAGCGGGGGGCACAGATACGCAGTATTTT.